These 27 T cell receptor beta chains were all obtained from the same sample, sequenced in a study of tumor-infiltrating lymphocytes in primary liver carcinoma. The roughly 19-33 mg bulk tissue piece was not sorted before simultaneous RNA and DNA extraction. The researchers produced TCR beta cDNA from approximately 0.45 ug total RNA with a constant-region primer. Libraries of TCR beta came from three nested multiplex PCR rounds with slightly modified ARM-PCR. For around 11 cycles apiece, the opening two PCR rounds ran with TRBV1-TRBV30 forward primers and a C-beta reverse primer. Using its own MiXCR run on the multiplex PCR reads, TCRdb lists one record per CDR3 protein. Of roughly 120,000 distinct CDR3 sequences listed, 65% are singletons. Material for sequencing was liver tumor tissue from sampling region 1. Subset here: tumor region T1, superior pole. The receptors were gathered from a woman between 55 and 75 years old with primary liver carcinoma and hepatitis B virus infection.

This clonotype was recorded at least ten times. The chain links TRBV29-1 to TRBJ2-2; TRBD2 matches 13 bases. V lost 4 bases, J lost 3 bases, and 8 bases stayed unmatched. The CDR3 totals 17 residues. The germline V gene encodes CDR1 SQVTM and CDR2 ANQGSEA. The CDR3 bases are TGCAGCGTTGCAGCCGGACTAGCGGGAGCCCACACCGGGGAGCTGTTTTTT. Translated: CSVAAGLAGAHTGELFF.

To note about this clonotype: A junction end diverges from the germline sequence, so it may reflect a read error. The rearrangement joins TRBV10-2 to TRBJ2-7, with 8 bases identical to TRBD2. This CDR3 contains 13 residues. Germline V gene sequence: CDR1 WSHSY, CDR2 SAAADI. CDR3 nucleotides: TGCGCCAGCAGAGTAGCGGGAAGGCGCGAGCAATACTTC. Its translation: CASRVAGRREQYF.

A word on this clonotype: Without the conserved terminal phenylalanine or tryptophan, this CDR3 likely stems from a read error. It is unclear where the CDR3 begins or ends on the DNA, so no DNA is shown, and the CDR3 is as TCRdb lists it. The chain recombines TRBV11-2 with TRBJ2-5; the table's D call, TRBD2, has no DNA check behind it. Germline values: CDR1 SGHAT, CDR2 FQNNGV. Counting both end residues, the CDR3 totals 14 amino acids. The CDR3 is CASSLSPAGETQYL.

The DNA of the CDR3 is TGTGCCAGCAGCAGCCAGGGTAGGCGTCAGCCCCAGCATTTT. Its translation: CASSSQGRRQPQHF. V and J are TRBV28 and TRBJ1-5, with D possibly matching TRBD1 (5 bases). Germline assignment: CDR1 MDHEN and CDR2 SYDVKM. V was shortened by 6 bases and J by 6 bases, with 15 bases between the two germline ends. The CDR3 has 14 amino acids.

V and J are TRBV4-2 and TRBJ2-5, with 7 bases lining up with TRBD2. The germline V gene encodes CDR1 LGHNA and CDR2 YNFKEQ. This CDR3 is built from 16 residues. Trimming took 0 bases from V and 9 from J; bases not matched to a gene: 13. The CDR3: CASSQDLTSVSEAQYF. The CDR3 region has the DNA TGTGCCAGCAGCCAAGATTTAACTAGCGTGAGTGAGGCCCAGTACTTC.

Concerning this clonotype itself: A much more abundant neighbour one base away suggests this may be a read error. The chain is built from TRBV5-4 and TRBJ2-7; either TRBD1 or TRBD2 may supply D (5 bases each). The CDR3 contains 16 residues. The germline V gene encodes CDR1 SGHNT and CDR2 YYREEE (reference sequence). CDR3 nucleotides: TGTGCCAGCAGCTTGAGTAGGGCAGGGCGGATTAGCGAGCAGCACTTC. Its protein is CASSLSRAGRISEQHF.

On this clonotype: A read error may be the cause here, since a much bigger clone is one base away. The chain joins TRBV7-8 to TRBJ2-1; 7 bases are shared with TRBD2. Germline V gene lookup returns CDR1 SGHVS and CDR2 FQNEAQ. CDR3 length equals 16 residues. Trimming removed 5 bases from V and 9 bases from J; junction bases left unmatched: 16. This chain's CDR3 is CASSPLSNGRSSEQFF. In DNA form, the CDR3 reads TGTGCCAGCAGCCCCCTCTCTAACGGGAGGAGCAGTGAGCAGTTCTTC.

As to this clonotype: Given a much more abundant clone one base away, this may be a read error. In DNA form, the CDR3 reads TGTGCCAGCAGTGAGAGGGACGGACTGTACAATGAGCAGTTCTTC. Encoded protein: CASSERDGLYNEQFF. The chain couples TRBV6-1 to TRBJ2-1, with D perhaps TRBD1 or TRBD2 (5 bases each). The CDR3 length is 15 residues. The ends were cut back, 3 bases at V and 4 bases at J, with 13 bases in the middle. Germline-derived CDR1 and CDR2 are MNHNS and SASEGT.

This clonotype came up a few times. This rearrangement joins TRBV7-8 to TRBJ2-3; 11 nucleotides match TRBD2. CDR3 length equals 14 residues. Germline values: CDR1 SGHVS, CDR2 FQNEAQ. After removal of 6 bases from V and 9 bases from J, the junction contained 8 bases not matched to a gene. CDR3 bases: TGTGCCAGCAGGCATGGACTAGCGGGTATGACGCAGTATTTT. As protein: CASRHGLAGMTQYF.

The chain links TRBV7-8 to TRBJ2-7; TRBD2 aligns across 9 bases. V dropped 5 bases and J dropped 3; count of bases not matched to a gene: 5. The CDR3 covers 14 residues. In germline, CDR1 is SGHVS, CDR2 FQNEAQ. Here the CDR3 reads CASSATSGSYEQYF. The CDR3 DNA reads TGTGCCAGCAGCGCGACTAGCGGTAGCTACGAGCAGTACTTC.

The chain employs TRBV12-3 or TRBV12-4 and TRBJ1-5; D call uncertain. The V end lost 5 bases, the J end lost 9 bases, and 14 bases lay between the germline ends. This CDR3 contains 13 residues. CDR3 nucleotides: TGTGCCAGCAGTGTCAGCCTAGGTCCGCCCCAGCATTTT. Amino acid sequence: CASSVSLGPPQHF.

Worth noting for this clonotype: One junction end does not reproduce the germline sequence, and a read error may be involved. The chain carries TRBV6-1 and TRBJ1-5; weak D call: TRBD1 (6 bases). CDR3 size: 20 residues. From germline, CDR1 is MNHNS and CDR2 SASEGT. The CDR3 region has the DNA TGTGCCATCACGCCCCTCGTATCCTCAGGGGCCGCACCACGCAATCAGCCCCAGCACTTT. It is translated as CAITPLVSSGAAPRNQPQHF.

Note on this clonotype: Being one base from a much bigger clone, this may be a read error. The rearrangement joins TRBV28 to TRBJ2-1; D might be TRBD2 (6 bases). Germline V lookup: CDR1 MDHEN, CDR2 SYDVKM. The CDR3 loop spans 15 amino acids. The CDR3 DNA reads TGTGCCAGCTGTTTGCCACTGTCGGGAGCCAATGAGCAGTTCTTC. Encoded protein: CASCLPLSGANEQFF.

This clonotype was counted ten times or more. The chain joins TRBV6-2 or TRBV6-3 to TRBJ2-7; D may match TRBD1 or TRBD2 (6 bases each). Deletions cut 7 bases from V and 2 bases from J, with 15 bases between. The germline CDR1 and CDR2 sequences are MNHEY and SVGEGT. This CDR3 is 14 amino acids long. As DNA, the CDR3 is TGTGCCAGCAACTCTGACAGGACTACCTACGAGCAGTACTTC. Translation gives CASNSDRTTYEQYF.

The table lists this clonotype with many counts. V usage is TRBV5-1 and J usage is TRBJ1-2; no definite D call. The CDR3 consists of 14 residues. V dropped 0 bases and J dropped 5 bases, with 11 bases sitting between them. Germline-derived CDR1 and CDR2 are SGHRS and YFSETQ. CDR3 protein: CASSLDSQDYGYTF. The CDR3 bases are TGCGCCAGCAGCTTGGACTCCCAGGATTATGGCTACACCTTC.

The J gene is TRBJ1-1, the V gene TRBV11-2; possible D gene TRBD1, 5 bases. Germline CDR1 is SGHAT and CDR2 is FQNNGV. The germline V and J ends were trimmed by 9 bases and 7 bases, with 39 bases remaining between them. The CDR3 has 20 residues. CDR3 coding DNA: TGTGCCAGTAGCCCACATCAGCACGGACACCTTCACTTTTGGGTTTATGAAGCTTTCTTT. Amino acids: CASSPHQHGHLHFWVYEAFF.

This chain links TRBV5-6 with TRBJ2-6; no reliable D call. From germline, CDR1 is SGHDT and CDR2 YYEEEE. The CDR3 covers 15 residues. Between the trimmed V and J ends, which lost 0 bases and 0 bases, there was a span of 4 bases. The DNA for the CDR3 is TGTGCCAGCAGCTTGGGCCTCTCTGGGGCCAACGTCCTGACTTTC. Protein sequence: CASSLGLSGANVLTF.

CDR3 sequence: CASSELRWNEQYF. In DNA, the CDR3 is TGTGCCAGCAGTGAATTGAGATGGAATGAGCAGTACTTC. The chain couples TRBV6-1 to TRBJ2-5; D not certain. V was cut by 2 bases and J by 11 bases, with 15 bases left in between. Germline CDR1 MNHNS, CDR2 SASEGT. The CDR3 extends over 13 amino acids.

In the case of this clonotype: The CDR3 does not close with the conserved phenylalanine or tryptophan, likely indicating a read error. The chain has TRBV29-1 and TRBJ2-3; D uncertain. The CDR3 length is 17 residues. Germline values: CDR1 SQVTM, CDR2 ANQGSEA. The ends were cut back, 4 bases at V and 8 bases at J, with 28 bases in the middle. The DNA for the CDR3 is TGCAGCGTTGGGCAAACCCCGGACGGAAGACTTGCAGGTACGCAGTATCTT. Translated: CSVGQTPDGRLAGTQYL.

A word on this clonotype: The junction shows a germline mismatch at one end, possibly a read error. The chain recombines TRBV2 with TRBJ2-1, with D perhaps matching TRBD2 (6 bases). The germline V gene has CDR1 SNHLY and CDR2 FYNNEI. The CDR3 is made up of 15 amino acids. CDR3 nucleotides: TGTGCCAGCAGTGAAAAGGGACTTCATACAAATGAGCAGTTCTTT. Protein: CASSEKGLHTNEQFF. The full variable domain, completed using reference TRBV2 and TRBJ2-1, is EPEVTQTPSHQVTQMGQEVILRCVPISNHLYFYWYRQILGQKVEFLVSFYNNEISEKSEIFDDQFSVERPDGSNFTLKIRSTKLEDSAMYFCASSEKGLHTNEQFFGPGTRLTVL.

The chain has TRBV24-1 and TRBJ2-1; maybe TRBD2 (6 bases). Between the trimmed V and J ends, which lost 5 bases and 7 bases, there was a span of 20 bases. Germline CDR1 reads KGHDR; CDR2 reads SFDVKD. The CDR3 consists of 16 residues. In DNA form, the CDR3 reads TGTGCCACCAGTGCCGTACTAGGCGGGAAGGGAAATGAGCAGTTCTTC. It is translated as CATSAVLGGKGNEQFF.

V and J are TRBV20-1 and TRBJ2-3; tentative D call: TRBD2 (6 bases). CDR1 is DFQATT and CDR2 is SNEGSKA in the germline V gene (reference sequence). The CDR3 contains 14 residues. This CDR3 reads CSNGGGASTDTQYF. CDR3 in DNA: TGCAGCAATGGCGGCGGGGCTAGCACAGATACGCAGTATTTT.

About this clonotype itself: A junction boundary mismatches the germline segment, possibly from a read error. The chain links TRBV11-3 to TRBJ2-7; possibly TRBD1 or TRBD2 for D (6 bases each). Per germline, CDR1 SGHNT and CDR2 YENEEA. The length of the CDR3 is 16 residues. The CDR3: CASSARGTLPSYDQYF. In DNA, the CDR3 is TGCGCCAGCAGTGCCCGCGGGACACTACCTTCCTACGATCAGTACTTC.

The CDR3 sequence is CASSSPPLLRSSYNEQFF. The CDR3 bases are TGTGCCAGCAGCTCCCCCCCTCTCCTTAGGAGCTCCTACAATGAGCAGTTCTTC. The chain joins TRBV13 to TRBJ2-1; unclear D gene. Germline assignment: CDR1 PRHDT and CDR2 FYEKMQ (reference sequence). This CDR3 region has 18 residues. V was pared by 4 bases and J by 0 bases, with 19 bases between.

In the case of this clonotype: One end of the junction varies from germline; a read error may be responsible. This chain's CDR3 is CTVGSGGHGLETQYF. For the CDR3, the DNA is TGCACCGTTGGTTCTGGGGGACATGGTCTAGAGACCCAGTACTTC. The V call is TRBV29-1, the J call TRBJ2-5, with D possibly TRBD1 on 6 matching bases. The CDR3 sequence is 15 residues long. Germline values: CDR1 SQVTM, CDR2 ANQGSEA.

As to this clonotype: This could be a read error, since a much larger clone is one nucleotide away. The chain joins TRBV29-1 to TRBJ1-3; D uncertain. Germline assignment: CDR1 SQVTM and CDR2 ANQGSEA. The CDR3 is 14 amino acids. In DNA form, the CDR3 reads TGCATCGTCGAGACCTCGACCTCTGGAAACACCATATATTTT. This sequence encodes CIVETSTSGNTIYF.

Note on this clonotype: Mismatch with germline at one junction end may stem from a read error. The chain couples TRBV20-1 to TRBJ2-5, with D possibly being TRBD1 or TRBD2 (6 bases each). CDR3 length: 16 amino acids. Looked up from germline, CDR1 is DFQATT and CDR2 is SNEGSKA (reference sequence). The CDR3 is CSARDTTRGPRETQYF. CDR3 in DNA: TGCAGTGCTAGAGACACCACACGGGGGCCACGGGAGACTCAGTACTTC.